One sample yielded the 16 T cell receptor beta chains listed below, sequenced in a study of control samples from healthy donors and cancer patients. Measured with immunoSEQ multiplex PCR; TCRdb has only the in-frame clones, and not every one. The sample shows more than 110,000 clones, about 85% of them seen only once. The material sequenced was blood. The receptors derive from a woman in her twenties or thirties in good health.

The rearrangement links TRBV18 to TRBJ2-7; 9 bases agree with TRBD1. CDR1 and CDR2 from the germline V gene are KGHSH and LQKENI. After removal of 4 bases from V and 6 bases from J, the junction contained 13 bases not matched to a gene. The CDR3 covers 16 residues. The CDR3 loop reads CASSLSYGTGLVEQYF. The CDR3 DNA is TGTGCCAGCTCACTATCTTACGGGACAGGGCTTGTCGAGCAGTACTTC. Based on the CDR3 plus reference TRBV18 and TRBJ2-7, the full variable domain is NAGVMQNPRHLVRRRGQEARLRCSPMKGHSHVYWYRQLPEEGLKFMVYLQKENIIDESGMPKERFSAEFPKEGPSILRIQQVVRGDSAAYFCASSLSYGTGLVEQYFGPGTRLTVT.

This clone was seen only once. V usage is TRBV27 and J usage is TRBJ2-1; 7 bases are shared with TRBD2. V lost 4 bases to trimming and J lost 6 bases; unmatched junction nucleotides: 12. CDR3 size: 16 residues. Germline-derived CDR1 and CDR2 are MNHEY and SMNVEV (reference sequence). CDR3 in amino acids: CASSSLLGGSGNEQFF. CDR3 in DNA: TGTGCCAGCAGTTCACTTTTGGGGGGGTCGGGCAATGAGCAGTTCTTC.

The CDR3 spells CASRKTGGAVTNEKLFF. For the CDR3, the DNA is TGCGCCAGCAGAAAGACAGGGGGGGCCGTCACTAATGAAAAACTGTTTTTT. V is TRBV5-1 and J is TRBJ1-4, with TRBD1 matching 9 bases. V lost 5 bases, J lost 2 bases, and 10 bases stayed unmatched. The CDR3 is 17 amino acids. Looked up from germline, CDR1 is SGHRS and CDR2 is YFSETQ.

V gene TRBV7-2 combines with J gene TRBJ1-1; D remains unclear. The length of the CDR3 is 14 residues. CDR1 is SGHTA, CDR2 FQGNSA, per germline. Trimming pared 1 base from V and 2 bases from J, leaving 8 bases between. For the CDR3, the DNA is TGTGCCAGCAGCTTAGTCTCCAGAAACACTGAAGCTTTCTTT. It codes for CASSLVSRNTEAFF.

Only a few counts were recorded for this clone. The chain joins TRBV19 to TRBJ1-1; no firm D call. CDR3 size: 13 residues. The V end was cut by 3 bases, the J end by 2 bases, with 7 bases between. In germline, CDR1 is LNHDA, CDR2 SQIVND (reference sequence). Written as DNA, the CDR3 is TGTGCCAGTAGTATTGGTTCTAACACTGAAGCTTTCTTT. It encodes CASSIGSNTEAFF.

CDR3 in amino acids: CASTAARAYNEQFF. The CDR3 bases are TGTGCCAGCACGGCAGCGAGAGCCTACAATGAGCAGTTCTTC. The chain combines TRBV2 with TRBJ2-1; D remains unclear. The CDR3 is made up of 14 amino acids. Germline CDR1 is SNHLY and CDR2 is FYNNEI. V was cut by 7 bases and J by 2 bases, with 12 bases left in between.

J is TRBJ2-2 and V is TRBV9; the D is unclear. The CDR3 consists of 13 residues. Germline loops: CDR1 SGDLS, CDR2 YYNGEE. Trimming removed 0 bases at V and 4 bases at J, with 4 bases between. CDR3 protein: CASSVARTGELFF. Here the CDR3 DNA reads TGTGCCAGCAGCGTAGCCCGCACCGGGGAGCTGTTTTTT.

In DNA form, the CDR3 reads TGCGCCAGCAGTGAGGTCCGCGGAAGTGAGCAGTTCTTC. Encoded protein: CASSEVRGSEQFF. This rearrangement joins TRBV10-2 to TRBJ2-1; D remains ambiguous. Germline V gene data show CDR1 as WSHSY and CDR2 as SAAADI. The CDR3 totals 13 residues. V was clipped by 2 bases and J by 9 bases, with 11 bases between them.

This clone was seen only once. V gene TRBV5-1 combines with J gene TRBJ2-1, with 7 bases fitting TRBD1. This CDR3 is built from 15 residues. V dropped 0 bases and J dropped 7; count of bases not matched to a gene: 7. Germline CDR1 is SGHRS and CDR2 is YFSETQ. The CDR3, as DNA: TGCGCCAGCAGCTTGGCTGGGACAGAGAGGAATGAGCAGTTCTTC. Its protein is CASSLAGTERNEQFF.

V gene TRBV5-1 combines with J gene TRBJ2-1; TRBD2 matches 14 bases. The V segment lost 0 bases and the J segment 5 bases; nucleotides outside the gene matches: 7. Germline V gene data show CDR1 as SGHRS and CDR2 as YFSETQ. The CDR3 length is 18 residues. In DNA, the CDR3 is TGCGCCAGCAGCTTGGGGCCCGGGACTAGCGGGAGTCACAATGAGCAGTTCTTC. Translated: CASSLGPGTSGSHNEQFF.

V is TRBV15 and J is TRBJ2-3; no reliable D call. V was shortened by 0 bases and J by 4 bases, with 11 bases between the two germline ends. Germline loops: CDR1 LNHNV, CDR2 YYDKDF (reference sequence). The CDR3 is made up of 15 amino acids. CDR3 loop: CATSRERTRPDTQYF. The DNA of the CDR3 is TGTGCCACCAGCAGAGAACGGACGCGCCCAGATACGCAGTATTTT.

A note on this clone: Sequence at one end of the junction differs from germline and may be a read error. V gene TRBV29-1 combines with J gene TRBJ2-1; no clear D gene. CDR1 is SQVTM and CDR2 is ANQGSEA in the germline V gene. This CDR3 spans 11 amino acids. CDR3 region: CSVVSVPVRLF. The DNA of the CDR3 is TGCAGCGTAGTATCAGTACCTGTCCGGCTCTTC.

In this sample, this clone turned up once. The chain recombines TRBV9 with TRBJ1-4, with D possibly being TRBD1 (6 bases). The V and J ends lost 3 bases and 5 bases respectively, with 17 bases between them. CDR3 length equals 16 residues. CDR1 SGDLS and CDR2 YYNGEE come from the germline V gene. This chain's CDR3 is CASSAHGGAVNEKLFF. The CDR3 nucleotides are TGTGCCAGCAGCGCCCATGGGGGGGCGGTAAATGAAAAACTGTTTTTT. Full variable domain (outside the CDR3, taken from reference TRBV9 and TRBJ1-4): DSGVTQTPKHLITATGQRVTLRCSPRSGDLSVYWYQQSLDQGLQFLIQYYNGEERAKGNILERFSAQQFPDLHSELNLSSLELGDSALYFCASSAHGGAVNEKLFFGSGTQLSVL.

This chain joins TRBV28 and TRBJ1-1, with D unclear. The CDR3 sequence is 13 residues long. The V gene lost 2 bases and the J gene lost 1 base, with 5 bases spanning the gap. CDR1 is MDHEN and CDR2 is SYDVKM in the germline V gene. CDR3 nucleotide sequence: TGTGCCAGCAGTTTAGACACGAACACTGAAGCTTTCTTT. Translating it yields CASSLDTNTEAFF.

V usage is TRBV5-6 and J usage is TRBJ1-5, with 7 bases aligning to TRBD1. The CDR3 sequence is 15 residues long. Germline V gene lookup returns CDR1 SGHDT and CDR2 YYEEEE. J was trimmed by 7 bases and V by 2 bases; bases with no gene match: 9. In nucleotides, the CDR3 is TGTGCCAGCAGCTTTGGAGACAGGGTTTCCCAGCCCCAGCATTTT. This sequence encodes CASSFGDRVSQPQHF.

V gene TRBV6-5 combines with J gene TRBJ1-1; maybe TRBD1 (5 bases). Looked up from germline, CDR1 is MNHEY and CDR2 is SVGAGI. Trimming removed 2 bases at V and 7 bases at J, with 8 bases between. The CDR3 runs to 12 residues. The CDR3 nucleotides are TGTGCCAGCAGTTACCCGGGGGGTGAAGCTTTCTTT. Protein sequence: CASSYPGGEAFF.